These T cell receptor beta chains were read from a single sample in a study of blood T cells in healthy people across ages. MiXCR, applied by TCRdb to the 5' RACE reads, yields one record per CDR3 protein. The table lists 1.4 million or so distinct CDR3 sequences, approximately 42% of them singletons. The specimen sequenced was blood. These receptors all come from a woman between 18 and 29 years old in good health. CDR3s include the opening cysteine and the closing phenylalanine or tryptophan. The D gene is left open where the match is weak. Clone size is stated in some rows and not others, as once, few, many or a class when expanded.

size	V	D	J	CDR3	DNA
few	TRBV9	.	TRBJ1-2	CASSVGAKFYGYTF	TGTGCCAGCAGCGTAGGGGCCAAATTCTATGGCTACACCTTC
once	TRBV5-4	.	TRBJ2-2	CALGASVTGELFF	TGTGCTTTAGGAGCCAGCGTCACCGGGGAGTTGTTTTTT
.	TRBV20-1	.	TRBJ1-1	CSARPKHRNTEAFF	TGCAGTGCTAGACCCAAACACCGGAACACTGAAGCTTTCTTT
few	TRBV7-9	.	TRBJ1-2	CASSLAGGTFGYTF	TGTGCCAGCAGCTTAGCGGGGGGGACATTTGGCTACACCTTC
few	TRBV6-5	TRBD1	TRBJ1-2	CASRGTEEPFNYGYTF	TGTGCCAGCAGGGGGACAGAAGAACCCTTTAACTATGGCTACACCTTC
few	TRBV20-1	TRBD1	TRBJ1-2	CSAHLWGLERDRLRDGYTF	TGCAGTGCTCACCTGTGGGGGTTAGAAAGGGACAGGTTAAGGGATGGCTACACCTTC
.	TRBV29-1	TRBD2	TRBJ2-3	CSLGLAGTTDTQYF	TGCAGCTTGGGACTAGCGGGAACCACAGATACGCAGTATTTT
.	TRBV7-2	.	TRBJ1-3	CASSLQKGSGNTIYF	TGTGCCAGCAGCTTGCAAAAGGGTTCTGGAAACACCATATATTTT
.	TRBV20-1	TRBD1	TRBJ1-4	CSATDRGHEKLFF	TGCAGTGCCACGGACAGGGGGCATGAAAAACTGTTTTTT
few	TRBV6-2/TRBV6-3	.	TRBJ2-7	CASSYVKGISYEQYF	TGTGCCAGCAGTTACGTGAAGGGAATCTCCTACGAGCAGTACTTC